Listed below are T cell receptor beta chains from one sample, sequenced in a study of control samples from healthy donors and cancer patients. Sequencing was performed with immunoSEQ multiplex PCR; in TCRdb, only in-frame clones are kept and a portion is missing. The data contain 400,000 to 500,000 clones, 90% of them singletons. The source material was PBMCs. The source of these receptors is a man aged 35 to 55 with head and neck cancer. The CDR3 runs from the conserved cysteine through the conserved F or W. A D gene is named only where the DNA matches it firmly. Not all rows give a size; the values are once, few, many and, for expanded clones, a class.

TRBJ2-3	TRBV27	NA	NA	CASTSLQQGGGTQYF	TGTGCCAGCACCAGTTTGCAACAGGGGGGGGGTACGCAGTATTTT
TRBJ1-1	TRBV20-1	NA	NA	CSASVPQAHSNTEAFF	TGCAGTGCTAGTGTTCCACAGGCACATTCGAACACTGAAGCTTTCTTT
TRBJ2-1	TRBV5-1	TRBD2	NA	CASSYTSGYNEQFF	TGCGCCAGCAGCTACACTAGCGGATACAATGAGCAGTTCTTC
TRBJ2-1	TRBV5-4	NA	NA	CASSPFRGGTYNEQFF	TGTGCCAGCAGTCCGTTCAGGGGAGGGACCTACAATGAGCAGTTCTTC
TRBJ1-5	TRBV7-8	TRBD1	NA	CASSLAGTALQPQHF	TGTGCCAGCAGCTTAGCTGGGACAGCCCTTCAGCCCCAGCATTTT
TRBJ2-7	TRBV19	TRBD1	NA	CASSQDRFSYEQYF	TGTGCCAGTTCTCAGGACAGGTTCTCCTACGAGCAGTACTTC
TRBJ2-7	TRBV27	NA	NA	CASSRGSFGEGQYF	TGTGCCAGCAGTAGAGGATCTTTTGGGGAAGGGCAGTACTTC
TRBJ2-5	TRBV7-3	NA	NA	CASSLVRGAQETQYF	TGTGCCAGCAGCCTAGTTAGGGGGGCCCAAGAGACCCAGTACTTC
TRBJ1-1	TRBV5-4	NA	NA	CASSLPKNTEAFF	TGTGCCAGCAGCTTGCCTAAGAACACTGAAGCTTTCTTT
TRBJ2-3	TRBV9	TRBD2	NA	CASSPGTSSDTQYF	TGTGCCAGCAGCCCTGGGACTAGTTCAGATACGCAGTATTTT
TRBJ2-1	TRBV25-1	TRBD2	NA	CASSAPGGAYNEQFF	TGTGCCAGCAGTGCGCCGGGGGGGGCCTACAATGAGCAGTTCTTC
TRBJ1-6	TRBV3-1/TRBV3-2	NA	NA	CASSQEPRNNSPLHF	TGTGCCAGCAGCCAAGAACCCAGGAATAATTCACCCCTCCACTTT
TRBJ2-7	TRBV28	NA	NA	CASSLPGSQYEQYF	TGTGCCAGCAGTCTCCCGGGTTCCCAGTACGAGCAGTACTTC
TRBJ2-7	TRBV11-3	TRBD2	NA	CASSFESGGEQYF	TGTGCCAGCAGCTTCGAGTCGGGGGGGGAGCAGTACTTC
TRBJ2-2	TRBV30	NA	NA	CAYSGLRTGELFF	TGTGCCTACTCGGGACTGCGGACCGGGGAGCTGTTTTTT
TRBJ2-5	TRBV9	NA	NA	CASSVGLGTLDQETQYF	TGTGCCAGCAGCGTGGGCCTTGGGACCCTTGACCAAGAGACCCAGTACTTC
TRBJ1-5	TRBV19	NA	NA	CASSIFGTNNQPQHF	TGTGCCAGTAGTATATTTGGGACCAACAATCAGCCCCAGCATTTT
TRBJ2-7	TRBV19	TRBD2	once	CASSIDLAGLDEQYF	TGTGCCAGTAGTATAGATCTAGCGGGGCTGGACGAGCAGTACTTC
TRBJ2-3	TRBV5-5	TRBD2	NA	CASRDGTSGGYSTDTQYF	TGTGCCAGCAGGGACGGGACTAGCGGGGGGTATAGCACAGATACGCAGTATTTT
TRBJ1-5	TRBV6-1	NA	NA	CASSEWGGKGNQPQHF	TGTGCCAGCAGTGAATGGGGGGGGAAGGGCAATCAGCCCCAGCATTTT
TRBJ2-7	TRBV7-2	NA	NA	CASSLGVGVYSYEQYF	TGTGCCAGCAGCTTAGGAGTCGGAGTGTACAGCTACGAGCAGTACTTC
TRBJ2-3	TRBV7-3	NA	NA	CASSSGTQRDTQYF	TGTGCCAGCAGCTCCGGGACCCAGAGAGATACGCAGTATTTT
TRBJ2-1	TRBV5-1	NA	NA	CASSPTPPTNEQFF	TGCGCCAGCAGCCCCACCCCCCCTACAAATGAGCAGTTCTTC
TRBJ1-5	TRBV7-2	NA	NA	CASSPDILSNQPQHF	TGTGCCAGCAGCCCGGACATCCTTAGCAATCAGCCCCAGCATTTT
TRBJ1-4	TRBV7-2	NA	NA	CASSSKWDTLSTNEKLFF	TGTGCCAGCAGCTCAAAATGGGACACTCTCTCAACTAATGAAAAACTGTTTTTT
TRBJ2-7	TRBV25-1	NA	once	CASSPGPIGPEQYF	TGTGCCAGCAGTCCGGGTCCTATAGGGCCCGAGCAGTACTTC
TRBJ1-1	TRBV6-5	NA	few	CASRNRGGITEAFF	TGTGCCAGCAGGAATCGGGGAGGAATCACTGAAGCTTTCTTT
TRBJ2-1	TRBV6-5	NA	NA	CASSYSGVLGDNEQFF	TGTGCCAGCAGTTACTCCGGCGTACTCGGAGACAATGAGCAGTTCTTC
TRBJ1-6	TRBV5-1	NA	NA	CASSLVGGINSPLHF	TGCGCCAGCAGCTTGGTAGGGGGAATCAATTCACCCCTCCACTTT
TRBJ1-3	TRBV7-9	NA	NA	CASSATSFSGNTIYF	TGTGCCAGCAGCGCGACGAGTTTCTCTGGAAACACCATATATTTT
TRBJ2-7	TRBV19	TRBD1	NA	CASGPTGAYEQYF	TGTGCCAGTGGTCCGACAGGGGCCTACGAGCAGTACTTC
TRBJ1-1	TRBV5-1	NA	NA	CASSLDGPEAVEAFF	TGCGCCAGCAGCTTGGACGGCCCCGAAGCGGTTGAAGCTTTCTTT
TRBJ2-7	TRBV27	NA	few	CASSWGDSTYEQYF	TGTGCCAGCAGCTGGGGGGACAGCACCTACGAGCAGTACTTC
TRBJ2-5	TRBV28	NA	NA	CASSPQGTQYF	TGTGCCAGCAGTCCCCAGGGGACCCAGTACTTC
TRBJ1-1	TRBV7-9	NA	once	CASSLDGATEAFF	TGTGCCAGCAGCCTAGATGGGGCCACTGAAGCTTTCTTT
TRBJ1-3	TRBV7-9	NA	NA	CASSRSPTGTGNTIYF	TGTGCCAGCAGCCGATCCCCTACAGGGACTGGAAACACCATATATTTT
TRBJ2-5	TRBV9	TRBD1	NA	CASSHQRGTGFEETQYF	TGTGCCAGCAGCCACCAGAGGGGGACAGGGTTTGAGGAGACCCAGTACTTC
TRBJ2-5	TRBV3-1/TRBV3-2	TRBD2	once	CASSQDLAGGKETQYF	TGTGCCAGCAGCCAAGATCTTGCGGGAGGAAAAGAGACCCAGTACTTC
TRBJ2-2	TRBV5-4	NA	NA	CASSSGTGELFF	TGTGCCAGCAGCTCAGGGACCGGGGAGCTGTTTTTT
TRBJ1-5	TRBV7-9	NA	NA	CASSLARDQPQHF	TGTGCCAGCAGCTTAGCCAGGGATCAGCCCCAGCATTTT